These 15 T cell receptor beta chains were all obtained from the same sample, sequenced in a study of tumor-infiltrating lymphocytes in primary liver carcinoma. From unsorted bulk tissue weighing roughly 17-31 mg, DNA and RNA were co-extracted. A primer in the constant region served to generate TCR beta cDNA from 500 to 600 ng of total RNA. ARM-PCR was slightly modified, and three nested multiplex PCR rounds with it gave rise to the TCR beta libraries. TRBV1-TRBV30 forward primers paired with a C-beta reverse primer drove the first two PCR rounds, around 9 cycles each. One entry per CDR3 protein, called by TCRdb with MiXCR from the multiplex PCR reads. The data contain roughly 55,000 distinct CDR3 sequences, less than 75% of them seen just once; the ten biggest clones take up around 50%. The sample comprised liver tumor tissue from sampling region 2. Specified subset: tumor region T2, inferior pole. These receptors all come from a man aged 40-49 years with primary liver carcinoma and hepatitis B virus infection.

Concerning this clonotype: The CDR3 does not close with the conserved phenylalanine or tryptophan, likely indicating a read error. V gene TRBV29-1 combines with J gene TRBJ2-1; possibly TRBD1 for D (7 bases). Germline V gene lookup returns CDR1 SQVTM and CDR2 ANQGSEA. The CDR3 spans 12 residues. CDR3 coding DNA: TGCAGCCTCCGACAGGGAGGTAATGAACAGTTCTCC. Amino acid sequence: CSLRQGGNEQFS.

Concerning this clonotype: Compared with germline, one end of the junction differs, possibly owing to a read error. The chain has TRBV5-1 and TRBJ1-1, with TRBD1 as a possible D gene (6 bases). Looked up from germline, CDR1 is SGHRS and CDR2 is YFSETQ. The CDR3 is 14 amino acids. The CDR3 DNA reads TGTGCCAGCAGCTCCGGGACATCCGAGACTGACGCTTCCTTT. Its translation is CASSSGTSETDASF.

Notes on this clonotype: This likely comes from a read error, as the CDR3 has no conserved phenylalanine or tryptophan at its end. V gene TRBV5-6 combines with J gene TRBJ2-7; D remains unclear. CDR3 length: 14 residues. Per germline, CDR1 SGHDT and CDR2 YYEEEE. For the CDR3, the DNA is TGTACCAGCAGCTTGGCTGAGTCAGAATACGAGCAGTACTTA. It is translated as CTSSLAESEYEQYL.

As to this clonotype: At one boundary the junction diverges from the germline segment, which might be a read error. V usage is TRBV6-2 or TRBV6-3 and J usage is TRBJ2-1; no definite D call. Germline V gene sequence: CDR1 MNHEY, CDR2 SVGEGT. This CDR3 is built from 15 residues. CDR3 sequence reads: CANSSPPLRYIEQFF. CDR3 DNA: TGTGCCAACAGTTCCCCCCCTTTACGGTACATTGAGCAGTTCTTC.

About this clonotype itself: A much larger clone differs from this one at a single base, so this may be a read error. The rearrangement joins TRBV4-3 to TRBJ2-5, with 11 bases lining up with TRBD2. The length of the CDR3 is 17 residues. The V gene's germline CDR1 is LGHNA and CDR2 YSLEER. CDR3 loop: CASNQAASGRIGETQYF. The CDR3 DNA reads as TGCGCCAGCAACCAAGCGGCTAGCGGGAGGATTGGTGAGACCCAGTACTTC.

On this clonotype itself: This may come from a read error, since a much larger clone is one base off. This rearrangement joins TRBV7-9 to TRBJ2-6, with D tentatively TRBD2 (7 bases). Between the trimmed V and J ends, which lost 3 bases and 3 bases, there was a span of 12 bases. This CDR3 has 16 amino acids. CDR1 is SEHNR and CDR2 is FQNEAQ in the germline V gene (reference sequence). The CDR3, as DNA: TGTGCCAGCAGCTTCGTGGGGGGGCATGGGGCCAACGTCCTGACTTTC. Residues: CASSFVGGHGANVLTF.

To note about this clonotype: No conserved phenylalanine or tryptophan ends this CDR3, so it is likely a read error. V is TRBV29-1 and J is TRBJ1-1; TRBD1 is a possible D gene (5 bases). Trimming removed 5 bases from V and 0 bases from J, with 16 bases in between. From germline, CDR1 is SQVTM and CDR2 ANQGSEA. The CDR3 is 15 residues long. Here the CDR3 DNA reads TGCAGCGTTTCCGCAGGGTGGGGCATGAACACTGAAGCTTTCTCT. Translated, it gives CSVSAGWGMNTEAFS.

V is TRBV4-1 and J is TRBJ2-3; no clear D gene. The CDR3 is made up of 14 amino acids. Germline V lookup: CDR1 MGHRA, CDR2 YSYEKL. V lost 4 bases and J 6 bases, leaving 14 bases between the germline ends. For the CDR3, the DNA is TGCGCCAGCAGCCTAAGACTCGTCACTGATACGCAGTATTTT. It encodes CASSLRLVTDTQYF.

On this clonotype itself: The missing conserved phenylalanine or tryptophan at the end of this CDR3 makes a read error likely. This rearrangement joins TRBV11-2 to TRBJ2-2; D may be TRBD2 (6 bases). Germline V gene lookup returns CDR1 SGHAT and CDR2 FQNNGV. This CDR3 is built from 15 residues. The CDR3 DNA sequence: TGTGCCTGCAGTTTTGCGGGATCGAATACCTGGGAGCTGTTTTCT. Translated: CACSFAGSNTWELFS.

Notes on this clonotype: The junction shows a germline mismatch at one end, possibly a read error. The J gene is TRBJ2-2, the V gene TRBV4-1; 9 bases are a match to TRBD1. From germline, CDR1 is MGHRA and CDR2 YSYEKL. This CDR3 comprises 17 residues. In DNA, the CDR3 is TGCACCAGCAGCATACCCCGGACAGGGGCGAACACCGGGGAGCTGTTTTTT. As protein: CTSSIPRTGANTGELFF.

Points on this clonotype: One end of the junction does not line up with germline, which may come from a read error. The chain employs TRBV6-5 and TRBJ2-1, with 9 nucleotides matching TRBD2. Germline assignment: CDR1 MNHEY and CDR2 SVGAGI. There are 14 residues in the CDR3. CDR3 residues: CASSPGTSMGEQFF. The CDR3 region has the DNA TGTGCTAGCAGTCCCGGGACTAGCATGGGTGAGCAGTTCTTC.

Comment on this clonotype: Relative to the germline gene, one junction end is altered; a read error may explain this. The gene calls are TRBV4-3 and TRBJ2-7; TRBD2 might be the D (6 bases). Germline V lookup: CDR1 LGHNA, CDR2 YSLEER. This CDR3 is built from 15 residues. CDR3 sequence (DNA): TGCGCCAGCAGCCAAGATCGGGAGACTCCCTACGAGCTCTTCTTC. It specifies CASSQDRETPYELFF.

V gene TRBV11-1 combines with J gene TRBJ2-5, with 7 bases that match TRBD1. This CDR3 contains 14 residues. Germline CDR1 and CDR2: SGHAT and FQDESV (reference sequence). DNA of the CDR3: TGTGCTTGCAGCGGACAGGTGGAGGTGGAGACCCAGTACTTC. Translated: CACSGQVEVETQYF.

This clonotype was counted between two and nine times. V and J are TRBV7-8 and TRBJ2-5; D is perhaps TRBD1 (5 bases). The CDR3 loop spans 12 amino acids. The V end was cut by 5 bases, the J end by 5 bases, with 9 bases between. The germline V gene has CDR1 SGHVS and CDR2 FQNEAQ. This CDR3 reads CASSGHWETQYF. The CDR3 DNA sequence: TGTGCCAGCAGCGGACATTGGGAGACCCAGTACTTC.

Points on this clonotype: A read error may explain this, as a much larger clone is one base away. This chain connects TRBV29-1 to TRBJ2-5; 7 positions match TRBD1. CDR1 SQVTM and CDR2 ANQGSEA come from the germline V gene. The CDR3 is 12 residues long. After removal of 6 bases from V and 4 bases from J, the junction contained 5 bases not matched to a gene. The CDR3, as DNA: TGCAGCGTCTGGAACAGGGGAGAGACCCAGTACTTC. It is translated as CSVWNRGETQYF.